Listed below are T cell receptor beta chains from one sample, sequenced in a study of blood T cell repertoires in COVID-19. TCRdb's copy holds only in-frame clones and misses some; the assay was immunoSEQ multiplex PCR. The repertoire holds 350,000 to 450,000 clones, roughly 85% seen once, with 3.5% to 4% in the top ten. The sample consisted of peripheral blood. These receptors all stem from a woman aged 18-29 years with acute or convalescent COVID-19. Each CDR3 is given with its conserved first and last residue. D genes are given only for firm matches. Clone size is shown for a subset of rows, as once, few, many or a class of expanded clone.

clone_size	cdr3_length	v_call	d_call	j_call	cdr3_aa	cdr3_nt
NA	12	TRBV28	NA	TRBJ1-4	CATLRGNEKLFF	TGTGCCACACTTCGAGGGAATGAAAAACTGTTTTTT
NA	14	TRBV7-9	NA	TRBJ1-2	CASSQRDLARGYTF	TGTGCCAGCAGCCAGAGAGACCTGGCTAGGGGCTACACCTTC
NA	16	TRBV15	TRBD1	TRBJ2-7	CATSRGKGQGVDEQYF	TGTGCCACCAGCAGAGGGAAGGGACAGGGTGTCGACGAGCAGTACTTC
NA	16	TRBV19	TRBD1	TRBJ1-5	CASSPRDRGTGQPQHF	TGTGCCAGTAGTCCCCGGGACAGGGGGACTGGACAGCCCCAGCATTTT
once	13	TRBV27	TRBD1	TRBJ2-1	CASSTLGQGEQFF	TGTGCCAGCAGTACCCTCGGACAGGGGGAGCAGTTCTTC
NA	16	TRBV27	NA	TRBJ1-5	CASSDRTALSNQPQHF	TGTGCCAGCAGTGATCGGACAGCTTTGAGCAATCAGCCCCAGCATTTT
NA	16	TRBV7-2	TRBD2	TRBJ2-3	CASSLKGGRGIDTQYF	TGTGCCAGCAGCTTGAAGGGCGGGAGGGGGATCGATACGCAGTATTTT
NA	14	TRBV27	TRBD1	TRBJ1-2	CASSSPDRGLGYTF	TGTGCCAGCAGTTCGCCGGACAGGGGGCTTGGCTACACCTTC
NA	14	TRBV24-1	NA	TRBJ1-2	CATSERGHHYGYTF	TGTGCCACCAGTGAAAGAGGACACCACTATGGCTACACCTTC
NA	14	TRBV6-1	NA	TRBJ1-2	CASSEVPRDYGYTF	TGTGCCAGCAGTGAAGTTCCCCGGGACTATGGCTACACCTTC
NA	16	TRBV4-1	NA	TRBJ1-4	CASSQGSGKGEEKLFF	TGCGCCAGCAGCCAAGGGTCGGGAAAGGGGGAGGAAAAACTGTTTTTT
NA	12	TRBV5-1	NA	TRBJ2-7	CASSLGGYEQYF	TGCGCCAGCAGCTTGGGAGGATACGAGCAGTACTTC
NA	13	TRBV5-4	NA	TRBJ2-2	CASSLDSTGELFF	TGTGCCAGCAGCTTGGACAGCACCGGGGAGCTGTTTTTT
NA	12	TRBV6-6	NA	TRBJ1-2	CASNDSGRGYTF	TGTGCCAGCAACGACAGCGGGCGAGGCTACACCTTC
NA	14	TRBV30	NA	TRBJ1-6	CASTARTVTSPLHF	TGTGCCTCCACCGCCCGGACAGTCACTTCACCCCTCCACTTT
NA	14	TRBV11-2	NA	TRBJ2-5	CASSLSRSWETQYF	TGTGCCAGCAGCCTAAGTCGTAGTTGGGAGACCCAGTACTTC
NA	16	TRBV28	TRBD1	TRBJ1-6	CASSLIDRGQNSPLHF	TGTGCCAGCAGTTTAATAGACAGGGGGCAAAATTCACCCCTCCACTTT
NA	15	TRBV6-5	TRBD1	TRBJ1-5	CASTGTGGGNQPQHF	TGTGCCAGCACCGGGACAGGGGGAGGCAATCAGCCCCAGCATTTT
NA	15	TRBV29-1	TRBD1	TRBJ1-5	CSVMNGQGGNQPQHF	TGCAGCGTTATGAACGGACAGGGCGGGAATCAGCCCCAGCATTTT
few	13	TRBV2	TRBD1	TRBJ1-1	CASIPVRQGEAFF	TGTGCCAGCATCCCAGTTCGACAGGGTGAAGCTTTCTTT
NA	15	TRBV19	NA	TRBJ1-2	CACGGNRVFDYGYTF	TGTGCCTGCGGGGGGAACAGGGTATTTGACTATGGCTACACCTTC
few	15	TRBV4-1	NA	TRBJ1-1	CASSTAYTGNTEAFF	TGCGCCAGCAGCACAGCCTACACAGGGAACACTGAAGCTTTCTTT
NA	14	TRBV9	TRBD2	TRBJ2-7	CASSGSGGPYEQYF	TGTGCCAGCAGCGGTAGCGGGGGCCCGTACGAGCAGTACTTC
few	15	TRBV7-9	TRBD1	TRBJ1-2	CASSFPGQDLYGYTF	TGTGCCAGCAGCTTTCCGGGACAGGATCTCTATGGCTACACCTTC
NA	15	TRBV7-2	TRBD1	TRBJ1-5	CASSSGQAFNQPQHF	TGTGCCAGCAGCTCGGGACAGGCGTTCAATCAGCCCCAGCATTTT
NA	14	TRBV3-1/TRBV3-2	NA	TRBJ2-1	CASSETSIYNEQFF	TGTGCCAGCAGCGAAACTTCTATCTACAATGAGCAGTTCTTC
NA	16	TRBV6-1	TRBD2	TRBJ2-3	CASSVRGGASTDTQYF	TGTGCCAGCAGTGTGCGGGGGGGTGCTAGCACAGATACGCAGTATTTT
NA	11	TRBV20-1	NA	TRBJ1-1	CSAPGNTEAFF	TGCAGTGCCCCCGGGAACACTGAAGCTTTCTTT
NA	15	TRBV19	NA	TRBJ2-7	CASSMRSGGSYEQYF	TGTGCCAGTAGTATGCGCTCAGGTGGGTCCTACGAGCAGTACTTC
NA	14	TRBV5-1	TRBD1	TRBJ1-2	CASSQGTGHYGYTF	TGCGCCAGCAGCCAAGGGACAGGGCACTATGGCTACACCTTC
NA	13	TRBV7-3	NA	TRBJ1-1	CASSEVTDTEAFF	TGTGCCAGCAGCGAAGTTACGGACACTGAAGCTTTCTTT
NA	14	TRBV5-1	NA	TRBJ1-2	CASSLEEGSYGYTF	TGCGCCAGCAGCTTGGAGGAGGGGAGCTATGGCTACACCTTC
NA	14	TRBV7-3	NA	TRBJ2-3	CASSQDWSTDTQYF	TGTGCCAGCAGCCAGGATTGGAGCACAGATACGCAGTATTTT
NA	11	TRBV27	NA	TRBJ1-1	CASISSAEAFF	TGTGCCAGCATCTCGAGCGCGGAAGCTTTCTTT
NA	14	TRBV7-3	NA	TRBJ2-2	CASSLTGAAGELFF	TGTGCCAGCAGCTTAACGGGGGCAGCCGGGGAGCTGTTTTTT
once	13	TRBV5-1	NA	TRBJ1-1	CASSLDQNTEAFF	TGCGCCAGCAGCTTGGATCAGAACACTGAAGCTTTCTTT
NA	18	TRBV11-2	TRBD2	TRBJ2-3	CASSPGGRAGFSTDTQYF	TGTGCCAGCAGCCCCGGAGGTCGAGCGGGATTTTCAACAGATACGCAGTATTTT
NA	14	TRBV28	NA	TRBJ1-2	CASSVGRANYGYTF	TGTGCCAGCAGTGTAGGGAGGGCTAACTATGGCTACACCTTC
NA	15	TRBV21-1	NA	TRBJ1-5	CASTTRRDRAQPQHF	TGTGCCAGCACCACCCGCCGGGACAGGGCTCAGCCCCAGCATTTT
NA	14	TRBV7-3	NA	TRBJ2-1	CASSQAGPYNEQFF	TGTGCCAGCAGCCAAGCGGGTCCCTACAATGAGCAGTTCTTC
few	14	TRBV2	NA	TRBJ1-1	CASSERGGNTEAFF	TGTGCCAGCAGTGAAAGGGGGGGAAACACTGAAGCTTTCTTT
NA	15	TRBV6-5	TRBD2	TRBJ2-1	CASSRSGSSYNEQFF	TGTGCCAGCAGTCGAAGCGGGAGCTCCTACAATGAGCAGTTCTTC
NA	15	TRBV29-1	NA	TRBJ2-4	CSVGSAGQLTNIQYF	TGCAGCGTCGGATCTGCGGGACAGCTTACAAACATTCAGTACTTC
NA	13	TRBV10-2	NA	TRBJ1-1	CASKLAPNTEAFF	TGCGCCAGCAAGTTAGCCCCGAACACTGAAGCTTTCTTT
NA	15	TRBV11-2	NA	TRBJ2-5	CASSLGGSTAETQYF	TGTGCCAGCAGCTTAGGCGGTAGTACGGCAGAGACCCAGTACTTC
NA	13	TRBV7-9	TRBD1	TRBJ2-1	CASPGQGYNEQFF	TGTGCCAGCCCGGGACAGGGCTACAATGAGCAGTTCTTC
few	19	TRBV3-1/TRBV3-2	TRBD1	TRBJ1-2	CASSRGLGTGGPGDYGYTF	TGTGCCAGCAGCCGCGGATTGGGGACAGGGGGTCCCGGAGACTATGGCTACACCTTC
NA	18	TRBV13	NA	TRBJ2-6	CASSPTAIQGSGANVLTF	TGTGCCAGCAGCCCTACCGCAATACAGGGCTCTGGGGCCAACGTCCTGACTTTC